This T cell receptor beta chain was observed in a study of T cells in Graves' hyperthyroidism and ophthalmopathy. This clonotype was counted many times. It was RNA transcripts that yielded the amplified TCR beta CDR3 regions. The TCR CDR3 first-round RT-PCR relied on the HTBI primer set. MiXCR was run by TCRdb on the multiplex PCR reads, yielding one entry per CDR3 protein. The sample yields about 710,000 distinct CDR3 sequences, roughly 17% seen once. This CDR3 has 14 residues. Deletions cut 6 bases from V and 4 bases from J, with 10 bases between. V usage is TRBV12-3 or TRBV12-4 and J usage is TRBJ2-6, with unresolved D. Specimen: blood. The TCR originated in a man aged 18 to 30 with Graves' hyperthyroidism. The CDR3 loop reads CASRSGRGANVLTF. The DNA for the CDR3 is TGTGCCAGCAGGTCTGGTCGGGGGGCCAACGTCCTGACTTTC.